The 14 T cell receptor beta chains below were found in one sample sequenced in a study of shared T cell receptors in the human thymus. The repertoire was sequenced with immunoSEQ multiplex PCR; TCRdb's copy has only in-frame clones and lacks some. The repertoire has over 650,000 clones, approximately 87% of them found once; the top ten carry roughly 0.0087%. These same data were also listed under a study on human thymus T cells.

Material: thymocytes. Receptors were obtained from a boy in the first two years of life with a congenital heart defect.

The genes are TRBV7-2 and TRBJ2-1, with TRBD2 matching over 8 bases. The germline V gene has CDR1 SGHTA and CDR2 FQGNSA. The CDR3 runs to 16 residues. V shed 5 bases and J 2 bases; nucleotides not matched to a gene: 8. The chain's CDR3 is CASSPVAGKPYNEQFF. The CDR3 DNA reads TGTGCCAGCAGCCCGGTAGCGGGGAAACCCTACAATGAGCAGTTCTTC.

A few counts support this clone. The V gene is TRBV5-6, the J gene TRBJ1-2; TRBD1 matches at 9 bases. The CDR3 covers 14 residues. CDR1 is SGHDT and CDR2 is YYEEEE in the germline V gene. V lost 1 base and J lost 7; bases outside the gene matches: 5. For the CDR3, the DNA is TGTGCCAGCAGCTTGTACAGGGGGCGCGTTGGCTACACCTTC. The encoded protein is CASSLYRGRVGYTF.

This sequence joins TRBV7-2 and TRBJ2-5, with D uncertain. Looked up from germline, CDR1 is SGHTA and CDR2 is FQGNSA. Trimming cost V 1 base and J 0 bases, with 15 bases left between them. CDR3 length: 17 amino acids. The CDR3 nucleotides are TGTGCCAGCAGCTTAGGGTCGAACGGTCGTTACCAAGAGACCCAGTACTTC. Its translation is CASSLGSNGRYQETQYF.

The genes are TRBV5-1 and TRBJ2-2; D uncertain. The germline CDR1 and CDR2 sequences are SGHRS and YFSETQ. This CDR3 has 14 amino acids. The ends were cut back, 0 bases at V and 1 base at J, with 4 bases in the middle. The CDR3 is CASSLAWNTGELFF. DNA of the CDR3: TGCGCCAGCAGCTTGGCGTGGAACACCGGGGAGCTGTTTTTT.

This clone was seen just once. This rearrangement joins TRBV28 to TRBJ2-5, with 7 positions matching TRBD2. This CDR3 comprises 14 residues. V shed 6 bases, J shed 5 bases, and the junction held 9 bases outside the gene matches. The germline gives CDR1 MDHEN, CDR2 SYDVKM. CDR3 residues: CASRNLAVQETQYF. CDR3 nucleotide sequence: TGTGCCAGCAGGAATCTAGCGGTCCAGGAGACCCAGTACTTC.

The CDR3 sequence: CASSHSGGAGETQYF. CDR3 nucleotides: TGTGCCAGCAGCCATAGCGGGGGGGCCGGGGAGACCCAGTACTTC. The chain joins TRBV9 to TRBJ2-5; 11 bases match TRBD2. The junction had 7 bases not matched to a gene; V was cut back by 4 bases and J by 5 bases. This CDR3 has 15 residues. Germline values: CDR1 SGDLS, CDR2 YYNGEE.

This sequence joins TRBV27 and TRBJ2-7, with D possibly being TRBD1 (6 bases). The V end lost 3 bases, the J end lost 3 bases, and 24 bases lay between the germline ends. The CDR3 totals 18 residues. Germline V gene data show CDR1 as MNHEY and CDR2 as SMNVEV (reference sequence). CDR3 in DNA: TGTGCCAGCAGTTTCCTTGCCGGGTATTCCAGGGGACACTACGAGCAGTACTTC. Translating it yields CASSFLAGYSRGHYEQYF.

The chain carries TRBV5-6 and TRBJ1-1; 9 bases agree with TRBD1. J lost 6 bases, V lost 3 bases, and 6 bases had no gene match. The CDR3 has 14 amino acids. Germline V CDR1 and CDR2: SGHDT, YYEEEE. CDR3 loop: CASSSGQGIPEAFF. DNA for the CDR3: TGTGCCAGCAGCTCGGGACAGGGAATCCCTGAAGCTTTCTTT. The variable domain in full, completed from reference TRBV5-6 and TRBJ1-1, reads DAGVTQSPTHLIKTRGQQVTLRCSPKSGHDTVSWYQQALGQGPQFIFQYYEEEERQRGNFPDRFSGHQFPNYSSELNVNALLLGDSALYLCASSSGQGIPEAFFGQGTRLTVV.

To note about this clone: Within the sample, other DNA sequences also encode this same CDR3. The chain has TRBV6-5 and TRBJ2-5, with 8 bases that match TRBD2. Trimming removed 8 bases from V and 5 bases from J; junction bases left unmatched: 7. The germline gives CDR1 MNHEY, CDR2 SVGAGI. The CDR3 consists of 13 residues. The CDR3 nucleotides read TGTGCCAGCGGGGCGGGAGGCCGTGAGACCCAGTACTTC. It specifies CASGAGGRETQYF.

This chain uses TRBV30 with TRBJ2-7, with 8 bases matching TRBD1. This CDR3 has 18 residues. Germline trimming cut 1 base from V and 2 bases from J; bases unmatched to any gene: 16. In germline, CDR1 is GTSNPN, CDR2 SVGIG (reference sequence). The CDR3 DNA sequence: TGTGCCTGGAGTGGGATTCATGGCCAGGGGGCATCGCCCTACGAGCAGTACTTC. Translating it yields CAWSGIHGQGASPYEQYF.

For the CDR3, the DNA is TGTGCCACCAGCAGAGACAGATTCTCTGGAAACACCATATATTTT. It is translated as CATSRDRFSGNTIYF. This chain links TRBV15 with TRBJ1-3; D gene ambiguous. V gave up 0 bases and J gave up 0 bases, with 6 bases separating them. CDR3 length: 15 amino acids. CDR1 is LNHNV, CDR2 YYDKDF, per germline (reference sequence).

This clone appeared once. The junction departs from germline at one end; a sequencing error may be responsible. This chain links TRBV6-1 with TRBJ1-5; 8 positions match TRBD1. CDR3 length: 14 amino acids. Germline values: CDR1 MNHNS, CDR2 SASEGT. The CDR3 loop is CASSTAGGNQPQHF. In nucleotides, the CDR3 is TGTGCCAGCAGCACCGCAGGGGGCAACCAGCCCCAGCATTTT.

This chain connects TRBV21-1 to TRBJ2-3; the DNA was not compared with TRBD2, the D call given in the table. TRBV21-1 is marked as a pseudogene. The CDR3 totals 16 residues. CDR3 residues: CASSMRGLAGADTQYF. The DNA for the CDR3 is TGTGCCAGCAGCATGAGAGGACTAGCGGGAGCAGATACGCAGTATTTT.

This chain uses TRBV28 with TRBJ2-1, with D tentatively TRBD1 (6 bases). Trimming cost V 4 bases and J 0 bases, with 10 bases left between them. The CDR3 consists of 15 residues. The germline gives CDR1 MDHEN, CDR2 SYDVKM. The CDR3 nucleotides are TGTGCCAGCAGTTCGGGGACACGCTCCTACAATGAGCAGTTCTTC. Translated: CASSSGTRSYNEQFF.